This TCR beta chain appears in the sequencing data of a study of blood T cell repertoires in COVID-19 (dated by TCRdb to about 2020). Turning to the overall study: The collaborator samples originated in the United States, Italy and Spain and spanned the acute and convalescent phases of COVID-19. The repertoires were released in a freely available public database meant as a resource for research on the immune response to SARS-CoV-2. The samples were drawn from two sources: the first 160 participants of the ongoing ImmuneRACE study, and 1,000 to 1,500 subjects contributed by 6 global collaborators. Where available, HLA class I and class II types were taken from metadata supplied by the sample provider and were not determined by assay-based typing. A de-identified subject ID, COVID-19 status, age in years and sex were almost always included in the sample metadata. The prospective study material was composed of cDNA or gDNA derived from T cells, B-cell-depleted T cells, or PBMCs. Subjects who had been exposed to COVID-19, were actively infected with it, or had recovered from it provided the deeply sampled blood TCRbeta repertoires that made up the dataset. What the authors observed across the whole study: Clinical and demographic metadata were provided uncurated, with the amount varying by source and participant.

TCRbeta CDR3 regions were amplified from genomic DNA using the immunoSEQ Assay, a bias-controlled multiplex PCR. In the source study's methods: The number of nucleated cells in each sample was estimated from the amplification of reference gene primers within the assay. To quantify the absolute abundance of each unique TCRbeta CDR3 rearrangement, sequence reads were collapsed and filtered. Productive Simpson clonality was computed per sample as the square root of Simpson's diversity index over productive rearrangements. TCRdb stores this immuneACCESS table with in-frame sequences only. Part of the clones is absent; in the studies checked, under half of the shortfall reflects unresolved V genes, and no reason is known for the rest. From that table come the V and J calls and clone size; the DNA was used to work out D and trimming. The sample yields roughly 350,000 clones; around 87% were counted once. The ten biggest clones cover 10% of the sample.

CDR1 and CDR2 are drawn from the germline V gene (reference sequence): MNHEY, SMNVEV. The CDR3 sequence holds 14 residues, the cysteine and phenylalanine included. Left in the record is the CDR3 DNA by itself, 42 bases read in frame from the first base. V was cut back by 5 bases and J by 3 bases, leaving a gap of 12 bases between them. One collaborating source in Seattle enrolled patients during active infection and followed them longitudinally through the course of disease. The collaborating institutions used their own protocols to collect whole blood in K2EDTA tubes. For TCRbeta analysis, collaborator samples were shipped as frozen whole blood, as isolated PBMCs, or as DNA extracted from either sample type. As regards this clone: Its antigen is unknown. No base-level quality is on record; no much larger clone is a single base apart.

The specimen sequenced was peripheral blood. Recombination connected TRBV27 to TRBJ2-3, with a tentative D gene TRBD2 over 5 matching bases. This receptor was taken from a woman younger than 45 with COVID-19, enrolled during active disease. The CDR3 region: CASSALAPTDTQYF. The DNA is as follows: TGTGCCAGCAGTGCCCTAGCACCTACAGATACGCAGTATTTT.